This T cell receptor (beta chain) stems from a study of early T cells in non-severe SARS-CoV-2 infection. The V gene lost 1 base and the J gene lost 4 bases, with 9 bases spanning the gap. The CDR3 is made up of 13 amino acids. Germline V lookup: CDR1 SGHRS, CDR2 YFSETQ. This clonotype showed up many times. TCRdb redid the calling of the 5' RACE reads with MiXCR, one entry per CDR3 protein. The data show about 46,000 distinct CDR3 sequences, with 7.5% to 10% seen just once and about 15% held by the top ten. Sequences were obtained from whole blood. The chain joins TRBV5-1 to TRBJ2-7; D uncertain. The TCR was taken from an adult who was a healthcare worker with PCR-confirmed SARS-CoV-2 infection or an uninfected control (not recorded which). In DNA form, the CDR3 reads TGCGCCAGCAGCTTGTTGCAGAATTACGAGCAGTACTTC. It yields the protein CASSLLQNYEQYF.